This T cell receptor beta chain was sequenced for a study of long-term antiretroviral therapy in people with HIV. Researchers ran immunoSEQ v3.0 at survey level. Assay: immunoSEQ multiplex PCR; the TCRdb copy retains only in-frame clones and omits some. The data hold about 29,000 clones, with 80% to 90% observed a single time. V dropped 4 bases and J dropped 5 bases, with 18 bases sitting between them. Germline CDR1 SGHNT, CDR2 YYREEE (reference sequence). The CDR3 is made up of 16 amino acids. V gene TRBV5-4 combines with J gene TRBJ1-4; D gene ambiguous. Sequenced material: unsorted PBMCs, taken roughly 5 years before starting antiretroviral therapy. The receptor's source is a man over 45 with HIV. This CDR3 reads CASSPVPGAANEKLFF. CDR3 sequence (DNA): TGTGCCAGCAGCCCCGTCCCCGGCGCAGCGAATGAAAAACTGTTTTTT. Combining the CDR3 with reference TRBV5-4 and TRBJ1-4 gives the whole variable domain ETGVTQSPTHLIKTRGQQVTLRCSSQSGHNTVSWYQQALGQGPQFIFQYYREEENGRGNFPPRFSGLQFPNYSSELNVNALELDDSALYLCASSPVPGAANEKLFFGSGTQLSVL.